A single TCR beta chain is shown here with its context. Its antigen remains unknown. Profiling relied on immunoSEQ multiplex PCR, and the TCRdb table lists in-frame clones only, not all of them. The table has under 110,000 clones, approximately 90% seen once. The data stem from a study of PD-1 blockade in classical Hodgkin lymphoma. Notes on the study in general: The study found complete responders had baseline diversity similar to newly diagnosed patients. Researchers reported that CD4+ TCR diversity, though not CD8+, rose significantly by C4D1.

The CDR3 totals 16 residues. V lost 5 bases and J 5 bases, leaving 16 bases between the germline ends. Germline V gene lookup returns CDR1 MDHEN and CDR2 SYDVKM. Exposure to brentuximab vedotin varied, and each patient had relapsed following autologous stem cell transplantation. The sequencing here drew on peripheral blood mononuclear cells (PBMCs), taken before the second cycle of nivolumab. The chain recombines TRBV28 with TRBJ1-6; D perhaps matches TRBD1 (6 bases). This clonotype was obtained from a human donor with classical Hodgkin lymphoma. CDR3 DNA sequence: TGTGCCAGCAGTGACAGGTGGCGAGTAAATAATTCACCCCTCCACTTT. Encoded protein: CASSDRWRVNNSPLHF.